This TCR beta chain appears in the sequencing data of a study of blood T cell repertoires in COVID-19. Study details: Samples came from the United States, Italy and Spain, spanning acute and convalescent COVID-19. PBMCs, B-cell-depleted T cells, or T cells provided the cDNA or gDNA that made up the material.

Method: immunoSEQ multiplex PCR; TCRdb's copy keeps in-frame clones and lacks some. The sample lists some 200,000 clones, around nine tenths occurring once. This CDR3 has 14 amino acids. The germline V gene encodes CDR1 SGHAT and CDR2 FQDESV (reference sequence). V was cut by 4 bases and J by 0 bases, with 7 bases left in between. The TCR originated in a man in his forties with active or convalescent COVID-19. V is TRBV11-1 and J is TRBJ1-3; no clear D gene. The specimen was peripheral blood. The CDR3 protein is CASSWSGSGNTIYF. The CDR3 region has the DNA TGTGCCAGCAGCTGGTCGGGCTCTGGAAACACCATATATTTT.